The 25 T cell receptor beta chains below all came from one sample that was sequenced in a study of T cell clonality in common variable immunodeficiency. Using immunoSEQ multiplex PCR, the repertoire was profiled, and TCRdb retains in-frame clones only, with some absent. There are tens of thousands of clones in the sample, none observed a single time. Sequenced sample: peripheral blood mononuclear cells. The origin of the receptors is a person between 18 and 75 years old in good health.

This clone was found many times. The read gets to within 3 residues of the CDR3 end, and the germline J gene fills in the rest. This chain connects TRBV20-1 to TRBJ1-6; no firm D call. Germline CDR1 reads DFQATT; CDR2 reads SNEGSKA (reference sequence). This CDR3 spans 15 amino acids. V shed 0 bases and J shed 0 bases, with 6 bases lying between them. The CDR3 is CSARERFSYNSPLHF. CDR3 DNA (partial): TGCAGTGCTAGAGAACGGTTCTCCTATAATTCACCC.

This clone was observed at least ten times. CDR3: CAWRGGRDTGELFF. The sequenced part of the CDR3 DNA is TGTGCCTGGAGGGGGGGAAGGGACACCGGGGAG. The J gene is TRBJ2-2, the V gene TRBV30, with D possibly TRBD2 on 6 matching bases. The read ends 3 residues before the CDR3 terminus; that terminus is restored from the germline J gene. The germline gives CDR1 GTSNPN, CDR2 SVGIG (reference sequence). V was clipped by 3 bases and J by 3 bases, with 11 bases between them. The CDR3 contains 14 residues.

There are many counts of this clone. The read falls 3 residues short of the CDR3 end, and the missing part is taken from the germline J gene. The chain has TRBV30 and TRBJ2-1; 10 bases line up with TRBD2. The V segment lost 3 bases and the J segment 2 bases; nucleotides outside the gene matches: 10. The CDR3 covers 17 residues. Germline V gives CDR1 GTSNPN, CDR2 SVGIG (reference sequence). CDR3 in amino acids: CAWSSFLAGGAYNEQFF. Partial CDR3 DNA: TGTGCCTGGAGCAGCTTCTTAGCGGGAGGCGCCTACAATGAG.

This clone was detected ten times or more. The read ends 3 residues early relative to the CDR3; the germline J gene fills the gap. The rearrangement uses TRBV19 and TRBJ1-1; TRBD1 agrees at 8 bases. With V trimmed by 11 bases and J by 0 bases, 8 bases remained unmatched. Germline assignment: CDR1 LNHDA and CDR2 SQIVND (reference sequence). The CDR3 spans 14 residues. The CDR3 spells CACRTGIMNTEAFF. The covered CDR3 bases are TGTGCCTGCCGGACAGGGATCATGAACACTGAA.

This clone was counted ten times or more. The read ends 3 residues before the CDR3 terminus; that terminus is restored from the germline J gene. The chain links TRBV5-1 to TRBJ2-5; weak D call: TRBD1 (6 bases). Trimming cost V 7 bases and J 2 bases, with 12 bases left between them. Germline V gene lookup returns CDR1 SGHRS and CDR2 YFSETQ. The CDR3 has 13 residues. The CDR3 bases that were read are TGCGCCAGCCGGGAAACAGGGCAAGAGACC. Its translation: CASRETGQET. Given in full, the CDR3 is CASRETGQETQYF.

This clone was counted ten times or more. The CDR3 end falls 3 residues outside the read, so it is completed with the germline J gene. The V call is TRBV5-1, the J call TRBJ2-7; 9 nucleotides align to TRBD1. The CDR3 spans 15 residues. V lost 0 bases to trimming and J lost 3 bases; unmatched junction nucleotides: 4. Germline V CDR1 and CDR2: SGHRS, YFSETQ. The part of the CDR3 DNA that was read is TGCGCCAGCAGCTTGGCCGGGACAGGGATCTACGAG. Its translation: CASSLAGTGIYE. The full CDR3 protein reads CASSLAGTGIYEQYF.

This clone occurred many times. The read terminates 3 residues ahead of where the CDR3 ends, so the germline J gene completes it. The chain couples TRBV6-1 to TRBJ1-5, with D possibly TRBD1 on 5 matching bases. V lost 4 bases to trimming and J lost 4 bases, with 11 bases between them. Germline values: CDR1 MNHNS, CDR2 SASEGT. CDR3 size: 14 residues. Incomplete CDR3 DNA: TGTGCCAGCAGTGGCCTCGGGGGTAATCAGCCC. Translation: CASSGLGGNQP. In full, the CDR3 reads CASSGLGGNQPQHF.

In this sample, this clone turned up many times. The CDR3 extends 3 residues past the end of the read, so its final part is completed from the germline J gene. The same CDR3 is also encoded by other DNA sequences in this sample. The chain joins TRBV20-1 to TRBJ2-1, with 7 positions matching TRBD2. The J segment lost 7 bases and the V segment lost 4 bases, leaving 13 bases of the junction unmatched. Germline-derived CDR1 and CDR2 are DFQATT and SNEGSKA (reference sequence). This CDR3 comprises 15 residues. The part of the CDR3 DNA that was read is TGCAGTGCTATCAAGACTAGCTGGAACCCTAATGAG. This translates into CSAIKTSWNPNE. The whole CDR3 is CSAIKTSWNPNEQFF.

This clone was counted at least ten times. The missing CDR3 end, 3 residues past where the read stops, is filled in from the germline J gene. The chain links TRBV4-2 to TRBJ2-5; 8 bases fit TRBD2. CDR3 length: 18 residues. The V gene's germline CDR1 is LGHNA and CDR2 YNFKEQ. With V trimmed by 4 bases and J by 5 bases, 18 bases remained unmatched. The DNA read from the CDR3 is TGTGCCAGCAGCCCCACGGGGGGGCGGGGTCCCTCCCGCGAGACC. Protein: CASSPTGGRGPSRET. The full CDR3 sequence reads CASSPTGGRGPSRETQYF.

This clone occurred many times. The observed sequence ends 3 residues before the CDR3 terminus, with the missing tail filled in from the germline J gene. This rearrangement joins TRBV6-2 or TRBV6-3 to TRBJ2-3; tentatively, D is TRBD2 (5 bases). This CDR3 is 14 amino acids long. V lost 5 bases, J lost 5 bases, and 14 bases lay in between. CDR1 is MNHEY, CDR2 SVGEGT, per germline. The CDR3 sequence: CASSHSLARDTQYF. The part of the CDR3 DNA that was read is TGTGCCAGCAGTCACAGCCTAGCTCGAGATACG.

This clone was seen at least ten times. CDR3 bases read: TGCGCCAGCAGCCAAGGGGCGGGCCCGAACACCGGGGAG. Protein sequence: CASSQGAGPNTGE. The CDR3 reads in full as CASSQGAGPNTGELFF. The rearrangement uses TRBV4-1 and TRBJ2-2, with D possibly matching TRBD2 (5 bases). The read gets to within 3 residues of the CDR3 end, and the germline J gene fills in the rest. From germline, CDR1 is MGHRA and CDR2 YSYEKL. Trimming pared 1 base from V and 0 bases from J, leaving 9 bases between. This CDR3 region has 16 residues.

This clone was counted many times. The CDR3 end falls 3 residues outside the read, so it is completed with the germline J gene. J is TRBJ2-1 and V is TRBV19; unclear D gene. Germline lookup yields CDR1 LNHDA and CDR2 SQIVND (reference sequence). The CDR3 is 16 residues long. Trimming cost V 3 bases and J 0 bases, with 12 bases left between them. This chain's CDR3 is CASSIQARSSYNEQFF. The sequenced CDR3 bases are TGTGCCAGTAGTATCCAGGCCCGTTCCTCCTACAATGAG.

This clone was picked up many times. The chain's CDR3 is CASSDRTGKGGYTF. CDR3 DNA, as far as it was read: TGCGCCAGCAGCGACCGAACAGGGAAGGGTGGC. This chain joins TRBV4-1 and TRBJ1-2, with D perhaps TRBD1 (6 bases). The sequence runs out 3 residues before the end of the CDR3; the remainder is reconstructed from the germline J gene. Germline V gene lookup returns CDR1 MGHRA and CDR2 YSYEKL. This CDR3 contains 14 residues. Trimming removed 5 bases from V and 7 bases from J, with 17 bases in between.

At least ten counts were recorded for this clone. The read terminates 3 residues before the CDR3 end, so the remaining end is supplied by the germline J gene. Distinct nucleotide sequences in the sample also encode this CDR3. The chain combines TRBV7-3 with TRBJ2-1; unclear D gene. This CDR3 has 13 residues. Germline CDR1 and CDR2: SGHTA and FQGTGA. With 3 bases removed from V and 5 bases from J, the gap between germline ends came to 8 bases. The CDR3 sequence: CASSFPGDNEQFF. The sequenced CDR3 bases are TGTGCCAGCAGCTTCCCCGGTGACAATGAG.

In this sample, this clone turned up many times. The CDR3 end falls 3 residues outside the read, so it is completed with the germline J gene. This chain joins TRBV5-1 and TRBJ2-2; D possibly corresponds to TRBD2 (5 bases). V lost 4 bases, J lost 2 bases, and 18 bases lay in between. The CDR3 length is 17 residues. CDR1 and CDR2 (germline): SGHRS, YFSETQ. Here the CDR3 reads CASSPHGLAENTGELFF. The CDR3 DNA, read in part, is TGCGCCAGCAGCCCCCACGGCCTAGCCGAAAACACCGGGGAG. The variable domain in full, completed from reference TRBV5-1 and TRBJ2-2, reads KAGVTQTPRYLIKTRGQQVTLSCSPISGHRSVSWYQQTPGQGLQFLFEYFSETQRNKGNFPGRFSGRQFSNSRSEMNVSTLELGDSALYLCASSPHGLAENTGELFFGEGSRLTVL.

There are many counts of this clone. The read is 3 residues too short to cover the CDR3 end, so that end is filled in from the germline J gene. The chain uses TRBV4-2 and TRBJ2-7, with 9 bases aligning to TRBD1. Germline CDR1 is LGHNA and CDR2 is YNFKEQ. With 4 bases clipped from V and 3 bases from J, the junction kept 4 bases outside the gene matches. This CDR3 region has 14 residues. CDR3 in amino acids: CASSPRQGDYEQYF. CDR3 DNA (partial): TGTGCCAGCAGCCCCCGACAGGGGGACTACGAG.

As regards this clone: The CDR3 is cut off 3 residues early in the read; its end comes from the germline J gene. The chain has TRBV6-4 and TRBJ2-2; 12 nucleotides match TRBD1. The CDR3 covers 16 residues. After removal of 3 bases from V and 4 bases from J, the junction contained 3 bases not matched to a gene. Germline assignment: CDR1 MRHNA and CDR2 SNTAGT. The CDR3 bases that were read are TGTGCCAGCAGTGATGGGACAGGGGGCGGCACCGGGGAG. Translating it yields CASSDGTGGGTGE. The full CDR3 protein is CASSDGTGGGTGELFF.

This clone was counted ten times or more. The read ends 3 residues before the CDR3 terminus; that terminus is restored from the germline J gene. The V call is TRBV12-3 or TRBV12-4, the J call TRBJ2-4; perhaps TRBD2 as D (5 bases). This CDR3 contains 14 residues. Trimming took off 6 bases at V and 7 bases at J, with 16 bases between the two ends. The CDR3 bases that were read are TGTGCCAGCAGAGATTCGGGGTCGGCGAACATT. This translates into CASRDSGSANI. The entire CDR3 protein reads CASRDSGSANIQYF.

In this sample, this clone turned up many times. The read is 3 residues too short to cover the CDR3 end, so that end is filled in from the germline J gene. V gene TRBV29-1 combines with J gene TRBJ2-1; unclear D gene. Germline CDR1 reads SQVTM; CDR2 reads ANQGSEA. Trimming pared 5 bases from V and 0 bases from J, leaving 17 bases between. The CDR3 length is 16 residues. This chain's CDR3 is CSVTFPSPVSYNEQFF. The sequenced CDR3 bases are TGCAGCGTTACCTTTCCGTCGCCAGTCTCCTACAATGAG.

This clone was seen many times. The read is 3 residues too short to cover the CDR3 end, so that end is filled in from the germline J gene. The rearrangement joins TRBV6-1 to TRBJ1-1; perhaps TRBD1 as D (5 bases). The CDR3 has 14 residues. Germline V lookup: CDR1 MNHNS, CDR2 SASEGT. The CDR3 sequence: CASSEALRTGEAFF. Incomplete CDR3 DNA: TGTGCCAGCAGTGAAGCGCTTCGCACAGGAGAA.

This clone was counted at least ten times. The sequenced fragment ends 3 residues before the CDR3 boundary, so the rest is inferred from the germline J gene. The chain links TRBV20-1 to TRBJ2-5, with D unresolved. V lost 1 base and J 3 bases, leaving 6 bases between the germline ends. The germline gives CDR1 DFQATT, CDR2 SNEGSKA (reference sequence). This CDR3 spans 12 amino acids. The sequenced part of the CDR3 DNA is TGCAGTGCTAGAGGCGGCAAAGAGACC. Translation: CSARGGKET. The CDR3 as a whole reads CSARGGKETQYF.

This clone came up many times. The chain's CDR3 is CASSPQGGGREKLFF. The sequenced CDR3 bases are TGTGCCAGCTCACCGCAAGGGGGAGGTCGCGAAAAA. The chain recombines TRBV18 with TRBJ1-4; D perhaps matches TRBD1 (6 bases). The read is 3 residues too short to cover the CDR3 end, so that end is filled in from the germline J gene. Germline assignment: CDR1 KGHSH and CDR2 LQKENI. V gave up 3 bases and J gave up 8 bases, with 16 bases separating them. The CDR3 contains 15 residues. Supplemented by reference TRBV18 and TRBJ1-4, the full variable domain reads NAGVMQNPRHLVRRRGQEARLRCSPMKGHSHVYWYRQLPEEGLKFMVYLQKENIIDESGMPKERFSAEFPKEGPSILRIQQVVRGDSAAYFCASSPQGGGREKLFFGSGTQLSVL.

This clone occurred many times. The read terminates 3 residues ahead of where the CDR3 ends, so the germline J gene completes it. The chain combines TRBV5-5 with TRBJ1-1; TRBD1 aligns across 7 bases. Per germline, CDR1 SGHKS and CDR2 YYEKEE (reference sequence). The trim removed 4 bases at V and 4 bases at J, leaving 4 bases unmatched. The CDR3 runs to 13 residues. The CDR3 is CASSHRGSTEAFF. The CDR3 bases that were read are TGTGCCAGCAGCCACAGGGGTAGCACTGAA.

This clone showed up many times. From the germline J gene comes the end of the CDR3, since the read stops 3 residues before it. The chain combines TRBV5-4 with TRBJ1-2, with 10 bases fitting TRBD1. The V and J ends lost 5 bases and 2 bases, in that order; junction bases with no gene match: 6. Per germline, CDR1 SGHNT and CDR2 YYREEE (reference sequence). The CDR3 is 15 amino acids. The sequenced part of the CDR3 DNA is TGTGCCAGCAGTCGACAGGGGGCTCAGAACTATGGC. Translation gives CASSRQGAQNYG. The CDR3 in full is CASSRQGAQNYGYTF.

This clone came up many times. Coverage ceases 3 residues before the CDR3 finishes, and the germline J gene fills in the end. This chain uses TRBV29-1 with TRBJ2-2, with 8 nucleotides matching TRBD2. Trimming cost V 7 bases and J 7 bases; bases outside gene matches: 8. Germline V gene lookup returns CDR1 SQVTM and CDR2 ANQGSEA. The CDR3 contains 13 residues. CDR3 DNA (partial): TGCAGCGCCCAGACTAGCGAGGGCGGGGAG. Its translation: CSAQTSEGGE. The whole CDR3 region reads CSAQTSEGGELFF.